This record concerns one T cell receptor beta chain sequence. The record originates from a study of blood T cell repertoires in COVID-19. TCRdb keeps only in-frame clones here, not all; method: immunoSEQ multiplex PCR. This sample has 250,000 to 300,000 clones, with around 90% found just once. CDR3 length: 16 residues. CDR1 and CDR2 from the germline V gene are LGHNT and FRNRAP. Losses at the gene ends were 4 bases for V and 6 bases for J; bases not matched to a gene: 5. Sequencing input: PBMCs or T cells enriched from blood (not recorded which). The source of this sequence is a woman aged 60-75 years in a cohort exposed to, infected with or recovered from COVID-19 (not recorded which). The chain is built from TRBV12-5 and TRBJ2-2; 13 positions match TRBD2. The CDR3 sequence: CASGWGTSGMAGELFF. Here the CDR3 DNA reads TGTGCTAGTGGTTGGGGGACTAGCGGGATGGCCGGGGAGCTGTTTTTT.